The T cell receptor (beta chain) under discussion was sequenced for a study of metastatic and nonmetastatic thyroid tumors (dated by TCRdb to about 2020). As for the study more broadly: Repertoires from peripheral blood and from tumor or nodule tissue samples of malignant and benign thyroid patients were compared. Summary of the overall study and its limitations: TCR beta diversity was reported as significantly higher in malignant tumors than in benign nodules, in both blood and tumor samples.

Many counts were recorded for this clone. Its antigen has not been determined. The input lacks base qualities; no much larger clone sits a single base away. The same CDR3 also results from other DNA sequences found in this sample. V is cut by 8 bases and J by 0 bases, and the space between the germline ends is 11 bases. CDR1 LNHDA and CDR2 SQIVND are derived from the germline V gene (reference sequence). From its cysteine to its phenylalanine, the CDR3 spans 15 amino acids. CDR3 DNA is the only sequence kept; it has 45 bases, read in frame from the first base. Before undergoing thyroid surgery, none of the patients had been given any kind of treatment. Using T-cell receptor beta sequencing, the study looked back at clinical samples from patients collected from the early 2010s to the late 2010s. Library method: PCR. Sequencing took place on an Illumina HiSeq 4000. High-throughput sequencing was used to profile the CDR3 region of the TCR beta-chain in every patient. Per the original workflow: CDR3 differences across clinicopathological groups were used to build a classifier for discriminating distant-metastatic papillary thyroid cancer patients. Repertoire diversity was assessed with the Shannon index, and tumor-blood repertoire similarity with the Morisita-Horn index. TCRdb ran its own pipeline on the public reads, namely fastp trimming at Q25 and MiXCR clone calling, and kept in-frame beta chains. V and J calls and clone size were set by TCRdb, not the authors. Here the sample has tens of thousands of clones; around 12% occur a single time. The ten largest clones represent 8.5% to 10% of the sample.

This TCR came from a female donor with papillary thyroid cancer or a benign thyroid nodule (not recorded which). Some clones in this sample may be carry-over from other donors' samples. Rearrangement joined TRBV19 to TRBJ2-6, with no D gene named confidently. Source material: tumor tissue. The base sequence is TGTGCCAGTCTCCCGGGCTACTCTGGGGCCAACGTCCTGACTTTC. This translates into CASLPGYSGANVLTF.